This T cell receptor beta chain is from a study of blood T cell repertoires in COVID-19. Study details: In each case, the material was cDNA or gDNA derived from T cells, B-cell-depleted T cells, or PBMCs.

With 6 bases clipped from V and 0 bases from J, the junction kept 7 bases outside the gene matches. CDR1 MDHEN and CDR2 SYDVKM come from the germline V gene. The CDR3 covers 15 residues. The protocol was immunoSEQ multiplex PCR, while the TCRdb copy is restricted to in-frame clones and leaves out a portion. The table includes more than 300,000 clones, nearly 90% detected once. The sequence was collected from a woman aged 40 to 50 with COVID-19, enrolled during active disease. The sequenced material came from peripheral blood. The rearrangement links TRBV28 to TRBJ2-7; TRBD1 matches at 8 bases. In DNA, the CDR3 is TGTGCCAGCAGCACTCCGGGACAGGCCTCCTACGAGCAGTACTTC. Residues: CASSTPGQASYEQYF.